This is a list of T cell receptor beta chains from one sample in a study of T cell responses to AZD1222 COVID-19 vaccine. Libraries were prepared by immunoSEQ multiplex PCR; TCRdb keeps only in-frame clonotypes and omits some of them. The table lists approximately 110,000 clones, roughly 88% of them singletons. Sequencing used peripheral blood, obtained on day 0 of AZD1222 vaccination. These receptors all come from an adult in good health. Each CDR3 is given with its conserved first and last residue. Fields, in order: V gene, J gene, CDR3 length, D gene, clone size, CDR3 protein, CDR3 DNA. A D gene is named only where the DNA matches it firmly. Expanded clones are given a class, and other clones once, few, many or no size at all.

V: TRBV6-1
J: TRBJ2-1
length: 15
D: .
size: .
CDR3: CASTRTQFLYNEQFF
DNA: TGTGCCAGCACTCGCACCCAGTTTTTGTACAATGAGCAGTTCTTC

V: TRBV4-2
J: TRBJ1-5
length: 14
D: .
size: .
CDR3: CASSQGQPNQPQHF
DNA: TGTGCCAGCAGCCAAGGACAGCCAAATCAGCCCCAGCATTTT

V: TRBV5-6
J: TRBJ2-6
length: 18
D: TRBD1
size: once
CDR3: CASSLPGQGTSGANVLTF
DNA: TGTGCCAGCAGCCTTCCGGGACAGGGTACTTCCGGGGCCAACGTCCTGACTTTC

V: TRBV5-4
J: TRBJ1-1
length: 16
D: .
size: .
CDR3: CASSKNWGAEPTEAFF
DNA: TGTGCCAGCAGCAAAAATTGGGGGGCCGAACCTACTGAAGCTTTCTTT

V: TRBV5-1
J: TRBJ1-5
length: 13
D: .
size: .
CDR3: CASSLGGARPQHF
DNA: TGCGCCAGCAGCTTGGGTGGGGCGCGGCCCCAGCATTTT

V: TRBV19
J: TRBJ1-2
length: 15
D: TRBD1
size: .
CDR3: CASSRKGQGSFGYTF
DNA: TGTGCCAGTAGTCGAAAAGGACAGGGGTCGTTTGGCTACACCTTC

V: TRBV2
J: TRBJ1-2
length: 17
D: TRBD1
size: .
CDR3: CASSEAGTGGAYYGYTF
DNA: TGTGCCAGCAGTGAAGCGGGGACAGGGGGCGCCTACTATGGCTACACCTTC

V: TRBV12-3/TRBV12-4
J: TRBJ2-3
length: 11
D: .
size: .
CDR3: CASTTQDTQYF
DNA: TGTGCCAGCACCACCCAGGATACGCAGTATTTT

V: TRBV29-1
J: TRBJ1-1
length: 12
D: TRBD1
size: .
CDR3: CSVSGTGAEAFF
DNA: TGCAGCGTTTCCGGGACAGGCGCTGAAGCTTTCTTT

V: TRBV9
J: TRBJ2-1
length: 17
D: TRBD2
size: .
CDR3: CASSVTSGGRGSNEQFF
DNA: TGTGCCAGCAGCGTTACTAGCGGGGGAAGGGGGTCGAATGAGCAGTTCTTC

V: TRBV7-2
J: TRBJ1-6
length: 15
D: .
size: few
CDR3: CASSALQGVRSPLHF
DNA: TGTGCCAGCAGCGCCTTACAGGGCGTAAGGTCACCCCTCCACTTT

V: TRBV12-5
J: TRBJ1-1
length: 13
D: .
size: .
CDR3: CASGLGVNTEAFF
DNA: TGTGCTAGTGGTTTAGGAGTGAACACTGAAGCTTTCTTT

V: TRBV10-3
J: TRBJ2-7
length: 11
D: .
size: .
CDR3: CAISTDYEQYF
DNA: TGTGCCATCAGTACCGACTACGAGCAGTACTTC

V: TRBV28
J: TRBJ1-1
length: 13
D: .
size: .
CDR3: CASRSGSATEAFF
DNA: TGTGCCAGCAGATCAGGGTCCGCCACTGAAGCTTTCTTT

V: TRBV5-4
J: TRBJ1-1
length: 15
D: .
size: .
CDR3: CASSFRTAGGTEAFF
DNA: TGTGCCAGCAGCTTCAGGACAGCTGGAGGCACTGAAGCTTTCTTT

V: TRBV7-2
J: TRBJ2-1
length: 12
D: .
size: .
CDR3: CASSTYYNEQFF
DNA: TGTGCCAGCAGCACCTACTACAATGAGCAGTTCTTC

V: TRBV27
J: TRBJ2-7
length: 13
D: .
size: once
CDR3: CASSSTGNYEQYF
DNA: TGTGCCAGCAGTTCTACAGGGAACTACGAGCAGTACTTC

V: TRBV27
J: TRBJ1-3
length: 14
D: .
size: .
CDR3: CASSFAPLGNTIYF
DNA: TGTGCCAGCAGTTTCGCGCCGCTCGGAAACACCATATATTTT

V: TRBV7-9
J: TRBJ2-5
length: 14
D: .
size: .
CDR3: CASSPGILGETQYF
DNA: TGTGCCAGCAGCCCCGGGATCCTAGGAGAGACCCAGTACTTC

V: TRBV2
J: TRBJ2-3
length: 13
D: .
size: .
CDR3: CASSEQGTDTQYF
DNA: TGTGCCAGCAGTGAACAGGGCACAGATACGCAGTATTTT

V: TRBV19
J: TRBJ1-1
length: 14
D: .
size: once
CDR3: CASSVGDKHREAFF
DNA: TGTGCCAGTAGTGTTGGGGACAAACACAGGGAAGCTTTCTTT

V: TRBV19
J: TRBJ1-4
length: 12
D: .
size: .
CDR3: CASSTHREALFF
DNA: TGTGCCAGTAGTACCCACCGGGAGGCCTTGTTTTTT

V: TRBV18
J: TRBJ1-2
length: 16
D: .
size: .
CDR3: CASSPRDARANYGYTF
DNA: TGTGCCAGCTCACCACGGGACGCTAGAGCTAACTATGGCTACACCTTC

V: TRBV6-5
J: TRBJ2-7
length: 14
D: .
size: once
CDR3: CAAKTGGPGDEQYF
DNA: TGTGCGGCAAAAACCGGGGGCCCGGGGGACGAGCAGTACTTC

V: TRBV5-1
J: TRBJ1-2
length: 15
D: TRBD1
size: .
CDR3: CASSRGTAGIDGYTF
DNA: TGCGCCAGCAGCAGGGGGACAGCCGGTATTGATGGCTACACCTTC

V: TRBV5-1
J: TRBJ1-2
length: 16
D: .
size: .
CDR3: CASSLGGTAANYGYTF
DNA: TGCGCCAGCAGCTTGGGGGGGACGGCTGCTAACTATGGCTACACCTTC

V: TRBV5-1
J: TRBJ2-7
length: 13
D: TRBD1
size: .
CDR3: CASSAGQAYEQYF
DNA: TGCGCCAGCAGCGCCGGACAGGCGTACGAGCAGTACTTC

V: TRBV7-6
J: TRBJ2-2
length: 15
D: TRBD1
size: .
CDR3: CASSLAAGGYGELFF
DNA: TGTGCCAGCAGCTTAGCGGCAGGGGGATACGGGGAGCTGTTTTTT

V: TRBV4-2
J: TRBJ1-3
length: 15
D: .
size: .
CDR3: CASSQAVAYGNTIYF
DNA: TGTGCCAGCAGCCAAGCCGTAGCCTATGGAAACACCATATATTTT

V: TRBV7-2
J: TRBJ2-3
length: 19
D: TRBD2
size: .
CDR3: CASSPSGSAGGPATDTQYF
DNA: TGTGCCAGCAGCCCTAGTGGGTCGGCGGGGGGGCCGGCGACAGATACGCAGTATTTT

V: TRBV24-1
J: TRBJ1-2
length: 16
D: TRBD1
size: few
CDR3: CATSFFLGQGGYGYTF
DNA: TGTGCCACCAGTTTCTTCCTCGGACAGGGAGGCTATGGCTACACCTTC

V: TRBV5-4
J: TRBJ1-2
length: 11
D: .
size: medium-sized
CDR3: CASSFSADYTF
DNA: TGTGCCAGCAGCTTCTCTGCGGACTACACCTTC

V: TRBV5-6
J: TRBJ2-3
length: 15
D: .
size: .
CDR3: CASSLPGSLQDTQYF
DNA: TGTGCCAGCAGCTTACCCGGGAGCCTGCAAGATACGCAGTATTTT

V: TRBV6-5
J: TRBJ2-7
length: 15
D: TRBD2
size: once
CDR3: CASSYSLAGSYEQYF
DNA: TGTGCCAGCAGTTACTCTCTAGCGGGGTCCTACGAGCAGTACTTC

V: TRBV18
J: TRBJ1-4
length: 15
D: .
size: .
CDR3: CASSPPGGRGEKLFF
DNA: TGTGCCAGCTCACCTCCCGGGGGAAGGGGTGAAAAACTGTTTTTT

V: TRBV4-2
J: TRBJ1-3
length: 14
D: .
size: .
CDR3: CASSQEKSGNTIYF
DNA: TGTGCCAGCAGCCAAGAGAAGTCTGGAAACACCATATATTTT

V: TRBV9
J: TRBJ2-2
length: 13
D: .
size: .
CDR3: CASSVAEIGELFF
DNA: TGTGCCAGCAGCGTAGCTGAAATCGGGGAGCTGTTTTTT

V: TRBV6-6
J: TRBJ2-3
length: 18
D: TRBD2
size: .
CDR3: CASSPPQRLAGGTGTQYF
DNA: TGTGCCAGCAGTCCTCCCCAGCGACTAGCGGGGGGGACAGGTACGCAGTATTTT

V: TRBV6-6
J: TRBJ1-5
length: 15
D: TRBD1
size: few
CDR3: CASRDGQGFDQPQHF
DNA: TGTGCCAGCAGAGATGGACAGGGGTTTGATCAGCCCCAGCATTTT

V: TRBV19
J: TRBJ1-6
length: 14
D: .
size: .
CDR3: CASSIVGHSSPLHF
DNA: TGTGCCAGTAGTATAGTTGGACACTCCTCACCCCTCCACTTT

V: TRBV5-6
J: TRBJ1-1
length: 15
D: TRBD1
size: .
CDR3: CASSSVTGYDTEAFF
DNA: TGTGCCAGCAGTTCTGTGACAGGGTATGACACTGAAGCTTTCTTT

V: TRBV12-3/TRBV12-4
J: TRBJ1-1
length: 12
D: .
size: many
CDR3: CASSFQAVEAFF
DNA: TGTGCCAGCAGTTTTCAGGCTGTTGAAGCTTTCTTT

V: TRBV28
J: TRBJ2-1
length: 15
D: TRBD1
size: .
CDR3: CASSTPGTGEHEQFF
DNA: TGTGCCAGCAGTACACCCGGGACAGGGGAACATGAGCAGTTCTTC

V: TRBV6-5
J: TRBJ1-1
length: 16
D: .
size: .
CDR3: CASSYGKGSTKTEAFF
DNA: TGTGCCAGCAGTTACGGAAAAGGTTCAACGAAGACTGAAGCTTTCTTT

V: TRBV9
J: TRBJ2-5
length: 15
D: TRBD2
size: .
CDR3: CASSVGGGGPETQYF
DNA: TGTGCCAGCAGCGTAGGTGGCGGGGGGCCAGAGACCCAGTACTTC

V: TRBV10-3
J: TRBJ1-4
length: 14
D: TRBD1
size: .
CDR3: CATSLVQGEEKLFF
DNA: TGTGCCACCTCCCTGGTGCAGGGGGAAGAAAAACTGTTTTTT

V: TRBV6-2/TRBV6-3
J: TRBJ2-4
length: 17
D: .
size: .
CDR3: CASSYATRRNPQNIQYF
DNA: TGTGCCAGCAGTTACGCCACTCGACGGAACCCCCAAAACATTCAGTACTTC

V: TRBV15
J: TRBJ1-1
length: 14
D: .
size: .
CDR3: CATSRGGLGTEAFF
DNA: TGTGCCACCAGCAGAGGAGGGCTTGGCACTGAAGCTTTCTTT

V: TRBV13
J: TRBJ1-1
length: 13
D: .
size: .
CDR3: CASRFRGNTEAFF
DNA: TGTGCCAGCAGGTTCCGAGGGAACACTGAAGCTTTCTTT

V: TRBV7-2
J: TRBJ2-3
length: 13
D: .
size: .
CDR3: CASSNYQDHSQYF
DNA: TGTGCCAGCAGCAACTACCAGGACCATAGCCAGTATTTT

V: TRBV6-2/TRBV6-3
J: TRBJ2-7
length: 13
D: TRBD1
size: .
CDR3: CASSYRDRVEQYF
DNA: TGTGCCAGCAGTTACCGGGACAGGGTCGAGCAGTACTTC

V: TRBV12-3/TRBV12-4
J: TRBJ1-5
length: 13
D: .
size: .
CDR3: CASSNRVSQPQHF
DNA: TGTGCCAGCAGCAACAGGGTCAGTCAGCCCCAGCATTTT

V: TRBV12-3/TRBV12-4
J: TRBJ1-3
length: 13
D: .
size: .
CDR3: CASSSRAGNTIYF
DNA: TGTGCCAGCAGTTCAAGGGCTGGAAACACCATATATTTT

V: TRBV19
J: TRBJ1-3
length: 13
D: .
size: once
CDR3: CASSIRAGNTIYF
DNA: TGTGCCAGTAGTATAAGGGCTGGAAACACCATATATTTT

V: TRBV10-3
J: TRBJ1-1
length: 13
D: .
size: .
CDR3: CAIATGGNTEAFF
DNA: TGTGCCATCGCAACGGGGGGGAACACTGAAGCTTTCTTT

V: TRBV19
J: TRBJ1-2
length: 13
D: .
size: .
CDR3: CASRFGGIEGYTF
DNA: TGTGCCAGTCGATTTGGGGGGATAGAGGGCTACACCTTC

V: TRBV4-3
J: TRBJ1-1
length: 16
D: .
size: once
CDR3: CASSQESAGRRTEAFF
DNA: TGCGCCAGCAGCCAAGAAAGTGCGGGACGACGTACTGAAGCTTTCTTT